This section outlines one T cell receptor beta chain sequence together with its context. Per the original data handling: Amplifying reference gene primers gave estimates of nucleated cell counts. Libraries were prepared by immunoSEQ multiplex PCR; TCRdb keeps only in-frame clonotypes and omits some of them. That table gives V, J and clone size, and the DNA gave D and trimming. The sample shows some 87,000 clones, over 85% of them seen only once. Germline V gene lookup returns CDR1 LNHNV and CDR2 YYDKDF (reference sequence). Trimming removed 5 bases from V and 0 bases from J, with 13 bases in between. The length of the CDR3 is 15 residues. The sample originates from a study of blood T cell repertoires in COVID-19.

The chain employs TRBV15 and TRBJ2-5, with D maybe TRBD1 (6 bases). Sequencing used peripheral blood. The TCR was taken from a human donor with COVID-19, enrolled during active disease. The donor label of this sample is uncertain. This CDR3 reads CATSAEGVNQETQYF. In nucleotides, the CDR3 is TGTGCCACCAGCGCAGAGGGGGTTAACCAAGAGACCCAGTACTTC.